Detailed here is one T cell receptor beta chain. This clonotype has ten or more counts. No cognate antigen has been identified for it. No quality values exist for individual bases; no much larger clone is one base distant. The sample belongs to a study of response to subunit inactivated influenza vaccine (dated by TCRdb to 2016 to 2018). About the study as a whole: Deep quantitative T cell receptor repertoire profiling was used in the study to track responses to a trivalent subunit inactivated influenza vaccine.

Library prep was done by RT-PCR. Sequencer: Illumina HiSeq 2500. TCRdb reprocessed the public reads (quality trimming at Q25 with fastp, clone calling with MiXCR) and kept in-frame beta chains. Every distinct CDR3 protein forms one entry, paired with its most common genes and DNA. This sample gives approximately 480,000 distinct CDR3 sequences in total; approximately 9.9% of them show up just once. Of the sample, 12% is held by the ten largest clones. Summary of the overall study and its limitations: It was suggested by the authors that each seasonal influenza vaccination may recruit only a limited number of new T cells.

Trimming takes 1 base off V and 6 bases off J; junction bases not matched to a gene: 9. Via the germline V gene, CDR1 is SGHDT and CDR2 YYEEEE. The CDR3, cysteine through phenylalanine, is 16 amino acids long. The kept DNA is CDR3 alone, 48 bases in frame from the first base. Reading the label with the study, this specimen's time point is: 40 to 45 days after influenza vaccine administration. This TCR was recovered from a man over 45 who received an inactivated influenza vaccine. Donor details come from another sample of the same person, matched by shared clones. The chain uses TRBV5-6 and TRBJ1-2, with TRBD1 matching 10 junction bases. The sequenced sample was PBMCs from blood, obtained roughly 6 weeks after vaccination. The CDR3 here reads CASSLRQGALFNGYTF. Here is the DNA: TGTGCCAGCAGCTTGAGACAGGGGGCTTTATTCAATGGCTACACCTTC.